This entry features one TCR delta chain sequence. TCRdb re-called clones from the reads via CATT. Seen here are some 11,000 delta-chain clones, 3.5% observed once, and the top ten hold around 8.6%. This entry belongs to a study of gamma-delta chains in newborns, infants, children. This receptor was obtained from a child who was a newborn, infant or young child, either healthy, febrile or measles-vaccinated (not recorded which). The sample taken for sequencing was blood.

Written as DNA, the CDR3 is TGTGCCTTTAGATCCCCCAAAATTTACTGGGGACAAAAACTCATCTTT. Protein product: CAFRSPKIYWGQKLIF. This chain links TRDV3 with TRDJ1; 7 bases fit TRDD3. CDR3 length: 16 residues. The germline V gene has CDR1 TVYSNPD and CDR2 GDNSRS (reference sequence). The V gene end was trimmed by 0 bases and the J gene end by 8 bases; junction bases not matched to a gene: 18. Full variable domain (rest looked up from reference TRDV3 and TRDJ1): CDKVTQSSPDQTVASGSEVVLLCTYDTVYSNPDLFWYRIRPDYSFQFVFYGDNSRSEGADFTQGRFSVKHILTQKAFHLVISPVRTEDSATYYCAFRSPKIYWGQKLIFGKGTRVTVEP.